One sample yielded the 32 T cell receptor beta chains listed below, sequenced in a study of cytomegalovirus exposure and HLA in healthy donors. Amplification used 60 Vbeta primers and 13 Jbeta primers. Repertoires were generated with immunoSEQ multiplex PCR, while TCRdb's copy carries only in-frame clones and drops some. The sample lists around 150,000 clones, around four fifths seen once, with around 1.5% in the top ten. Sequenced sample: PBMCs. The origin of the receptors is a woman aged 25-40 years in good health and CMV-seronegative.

In nucleotides, the CDR3 is TGCGCCAGCAGCTTGACCGCGAACTCTGGAAACACCATATATTTT. This sequence encodes CASSLTANSGNTIYF. The V call is TRBV5-1, the J call TRBJ1-3; D is uncertain. Germline loops: CDR1 SGHRS, CDR2 YFSETQ. Trimming cost V 1 base and J 0 bases, with 8 bases left between them. The CDR3 has 15 residues.

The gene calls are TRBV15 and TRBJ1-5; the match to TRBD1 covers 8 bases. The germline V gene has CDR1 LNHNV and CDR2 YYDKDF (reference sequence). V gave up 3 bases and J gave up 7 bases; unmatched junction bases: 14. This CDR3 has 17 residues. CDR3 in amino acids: CATSRAPIAGGGQPQHF. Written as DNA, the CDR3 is TGTGCCACCAGCAGGGCCCCTATCGCAGGGGGCGGACAGCCCCAGCATTTT.

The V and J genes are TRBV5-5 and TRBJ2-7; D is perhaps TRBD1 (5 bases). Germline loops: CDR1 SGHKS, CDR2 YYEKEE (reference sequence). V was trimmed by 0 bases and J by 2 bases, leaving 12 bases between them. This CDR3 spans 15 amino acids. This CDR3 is CASSLAGQTAYEQYF. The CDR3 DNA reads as TGTGCCAGCAGCTTGGCAGGGCAGACGGCCTACGAGCAGTACTTC.

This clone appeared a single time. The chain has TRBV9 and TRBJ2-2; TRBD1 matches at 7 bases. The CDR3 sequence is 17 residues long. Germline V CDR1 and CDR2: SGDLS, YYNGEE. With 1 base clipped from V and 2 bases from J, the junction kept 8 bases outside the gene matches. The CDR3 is CASSVFSGQSNTGELFF. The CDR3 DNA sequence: TGTGCCAGCAGCGTATTCTCGGGACAGTCCAACACCGGGGAGCTGTTTTTT. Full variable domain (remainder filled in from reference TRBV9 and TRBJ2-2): DSGVTQTPKHLITATGQRVTLRCSPRSGDLSVYWYQQSLDQGLQFLIQYYNGEERAKGNILERFSAQQFPDLHSELNLSSLELGDSALYFCASSVFSGQSNTGELFFGEGSRLTVL.

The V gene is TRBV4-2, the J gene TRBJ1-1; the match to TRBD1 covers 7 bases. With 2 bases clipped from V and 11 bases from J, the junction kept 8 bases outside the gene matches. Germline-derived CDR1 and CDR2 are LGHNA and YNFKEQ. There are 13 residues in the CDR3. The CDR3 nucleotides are TGTGCCAGCAGCCAATCGCAGGGGGAGGAGGCTTTCTTT. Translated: CASSQSQGEEAFF.

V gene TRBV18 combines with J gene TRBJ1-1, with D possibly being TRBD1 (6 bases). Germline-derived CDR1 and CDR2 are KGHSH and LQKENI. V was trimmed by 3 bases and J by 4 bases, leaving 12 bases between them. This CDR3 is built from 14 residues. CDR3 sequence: CASSPADSGTEAFF. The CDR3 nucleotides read TGTGCCAGCTCACCCGCGGACAGCGGCACTGAAGCTTTCTTT.

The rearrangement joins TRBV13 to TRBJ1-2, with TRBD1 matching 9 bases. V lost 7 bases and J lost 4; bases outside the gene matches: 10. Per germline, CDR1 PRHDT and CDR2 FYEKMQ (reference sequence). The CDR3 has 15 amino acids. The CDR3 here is CASTPFGQGIYGYTF. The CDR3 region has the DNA TGTGCCAGCACCCCATTTGGACAGGGGATCTATGGCTACACCTTC. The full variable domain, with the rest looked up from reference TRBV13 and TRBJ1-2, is AAGVIQSPRHLIKEKRETATLKCYPIPRHDTVYWYQQGPGQDPQFLISFYEKMQSDKGSIPDRFSAQQFSDYHSELNMSSLELGDSALYFCASTPFGQGIYGYTFGSGTRLTVV.

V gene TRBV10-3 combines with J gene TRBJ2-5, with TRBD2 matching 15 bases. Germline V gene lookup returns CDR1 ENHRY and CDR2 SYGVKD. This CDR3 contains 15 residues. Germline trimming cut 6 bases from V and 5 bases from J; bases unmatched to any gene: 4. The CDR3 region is CAIREGTSGGETQYF. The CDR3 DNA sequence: TGTGCCATCAGGGAGGGGACTAGCGGGGGGGAGACCCAGTACTTC.

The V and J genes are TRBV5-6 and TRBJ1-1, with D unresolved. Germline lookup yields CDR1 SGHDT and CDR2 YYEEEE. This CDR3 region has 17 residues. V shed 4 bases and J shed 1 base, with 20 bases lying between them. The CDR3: CASSHFRLKLSNTEAFF. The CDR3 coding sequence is TGTGCCAGCAGCCACTTTCGTCTCAAGCTTTCGAACACTGAAGCTTTCTTT.

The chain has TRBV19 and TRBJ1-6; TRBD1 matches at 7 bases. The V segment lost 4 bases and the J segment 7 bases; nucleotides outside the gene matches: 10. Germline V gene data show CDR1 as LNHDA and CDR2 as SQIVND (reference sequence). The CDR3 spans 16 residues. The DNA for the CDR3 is TGTGCCAGTAGTACTGCGACAGGGTTACTAAATTCACCCCTCCACTTT. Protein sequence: CASSTATGLLNSPLHF.

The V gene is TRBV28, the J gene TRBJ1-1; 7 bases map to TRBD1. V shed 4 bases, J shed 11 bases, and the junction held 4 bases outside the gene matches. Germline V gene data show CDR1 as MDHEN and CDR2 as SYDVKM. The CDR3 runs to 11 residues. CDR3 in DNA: TGTGCCAGCAGTTATCGAGGGGGCGCTTTCTTT. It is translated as CASSYRGGAFF. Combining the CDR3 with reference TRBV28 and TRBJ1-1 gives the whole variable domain DVKVTQSSRYLVKRTGEKVFLECVQDMDHENMFWYRQDPGLGLRLIYFSYDVKMKEKGDIPEGYSVSREKKERFSLILESASTNQTSMYLCASSYRGGAFFGQGTRLTVV.

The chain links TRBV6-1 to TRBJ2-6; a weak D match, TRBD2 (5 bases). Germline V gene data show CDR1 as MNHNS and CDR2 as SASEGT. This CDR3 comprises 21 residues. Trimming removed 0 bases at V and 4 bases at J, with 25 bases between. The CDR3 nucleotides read TGTGCCAGCAGTGAAGCGAGAAGGGCCGGCGGGTTGGGGTCGGGGGCCAACGTCCTGACTTTC. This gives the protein CASSEARRAGGLGSGANVLTF.

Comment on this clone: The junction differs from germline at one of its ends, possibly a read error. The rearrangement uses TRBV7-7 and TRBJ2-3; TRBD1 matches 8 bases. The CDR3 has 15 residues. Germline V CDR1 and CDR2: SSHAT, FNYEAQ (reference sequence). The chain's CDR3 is CASSSGQGSMNTQYF. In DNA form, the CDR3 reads TGTGCTAGCAGCTCCGGACAGGGAAGTATGAATACGCAGTATTTT.

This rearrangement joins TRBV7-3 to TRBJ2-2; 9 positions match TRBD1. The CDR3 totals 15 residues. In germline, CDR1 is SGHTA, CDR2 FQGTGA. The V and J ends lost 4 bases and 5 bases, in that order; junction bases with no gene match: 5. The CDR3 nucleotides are TGTGCCAGCAGCTCCGGGGGACAGGGAACCGGGGAGCTGTTTTTT. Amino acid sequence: CASSSGGQGTGELFF.

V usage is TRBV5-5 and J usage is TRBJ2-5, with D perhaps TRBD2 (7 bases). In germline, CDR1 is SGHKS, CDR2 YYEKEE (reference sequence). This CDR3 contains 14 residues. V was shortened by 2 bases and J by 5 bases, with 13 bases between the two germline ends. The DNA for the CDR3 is TGTGCCAGCAGCTTCGGGGGGCTGGGGGAGACCCAGTACTTC. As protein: CASSFGGLGETQYF.

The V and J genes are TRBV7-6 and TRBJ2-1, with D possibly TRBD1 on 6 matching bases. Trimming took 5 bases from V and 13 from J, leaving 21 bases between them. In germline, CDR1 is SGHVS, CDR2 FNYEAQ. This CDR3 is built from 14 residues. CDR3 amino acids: CASSHRLGAQDQFF. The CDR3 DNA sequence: TGTGCCAGCAGCCACCGCTTGGGGGCCCAAGATCAGTTCTTC.

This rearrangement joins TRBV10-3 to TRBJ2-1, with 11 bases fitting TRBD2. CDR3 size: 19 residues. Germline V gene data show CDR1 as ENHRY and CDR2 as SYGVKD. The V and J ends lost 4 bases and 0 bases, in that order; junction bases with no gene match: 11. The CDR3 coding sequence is TGTGCCATCAGTGGGAGACTAGCGGGGTTACCTCACTCCTACAATGAGCAGTTCTTC. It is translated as CAISGRLAGLPHSYNEQFF.

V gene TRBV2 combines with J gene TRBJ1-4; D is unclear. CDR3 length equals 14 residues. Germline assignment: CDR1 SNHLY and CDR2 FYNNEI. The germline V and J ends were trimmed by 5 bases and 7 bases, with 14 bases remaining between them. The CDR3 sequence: CASSRGVRSEKLFF. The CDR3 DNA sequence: TGTGCCAGCAGTAGAGGAGTTCGCAGTGAAAAACTGTTTTTT.

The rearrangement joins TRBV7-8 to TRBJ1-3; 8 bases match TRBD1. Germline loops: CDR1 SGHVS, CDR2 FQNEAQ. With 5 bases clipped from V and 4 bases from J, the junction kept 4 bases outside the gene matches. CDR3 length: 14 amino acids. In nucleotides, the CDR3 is TGTGCCAGCAGCCCAGACAGGGGCGGAAACACCATATATTTT. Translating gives CASSPDRGGNTIYF.

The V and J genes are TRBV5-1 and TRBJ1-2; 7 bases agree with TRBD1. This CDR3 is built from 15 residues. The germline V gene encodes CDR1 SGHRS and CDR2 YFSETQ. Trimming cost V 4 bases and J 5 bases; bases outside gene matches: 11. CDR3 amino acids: CASSTNTGAAYGYTF. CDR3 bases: TGCGCCAGCAGCACAAATACAGGGGCGGCATATGGCTACACCTTC.

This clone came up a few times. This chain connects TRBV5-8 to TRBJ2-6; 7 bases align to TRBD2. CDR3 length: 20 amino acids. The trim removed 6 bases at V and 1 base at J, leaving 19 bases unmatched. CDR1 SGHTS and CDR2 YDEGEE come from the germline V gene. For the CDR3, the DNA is TGTGCCAGCACCCAGATGGGGGGGGGACGGGCTCTTTCTGGGGCCAACGTCCTGACTTTC. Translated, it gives CASTQMGGGRALSGANVLTF.

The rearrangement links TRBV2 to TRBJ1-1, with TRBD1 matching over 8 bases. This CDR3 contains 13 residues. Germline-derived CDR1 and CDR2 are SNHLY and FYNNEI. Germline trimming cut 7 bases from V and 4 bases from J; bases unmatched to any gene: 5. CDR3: CASTLTGGTEAFF. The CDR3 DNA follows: TGTGCCAGCACCCTCACAGGGGGCACTGAAGCTTTCTTT.

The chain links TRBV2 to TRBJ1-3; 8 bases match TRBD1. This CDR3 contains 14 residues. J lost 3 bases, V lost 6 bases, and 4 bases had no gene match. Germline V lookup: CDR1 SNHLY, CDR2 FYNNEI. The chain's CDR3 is CASRTGGSGNTIYF. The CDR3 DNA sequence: TGTGCCAGCAGAACAGGGGGGAGTGGAAACACCATATATTTT.

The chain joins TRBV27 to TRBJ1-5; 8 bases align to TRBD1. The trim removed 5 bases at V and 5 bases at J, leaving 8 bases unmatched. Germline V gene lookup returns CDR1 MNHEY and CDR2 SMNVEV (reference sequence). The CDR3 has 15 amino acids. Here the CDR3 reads CASSPQGGWDQPQHF. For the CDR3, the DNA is TGTGCCAGCAGTCCACAGGGGGGTTGGGATCAGCCCCAGCATTTT.

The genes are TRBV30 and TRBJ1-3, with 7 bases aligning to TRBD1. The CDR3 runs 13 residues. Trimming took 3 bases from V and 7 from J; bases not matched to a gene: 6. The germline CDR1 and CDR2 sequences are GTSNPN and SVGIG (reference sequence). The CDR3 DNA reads TGTGCCTGGAGCACAGGGGTTGGCAACACCATATATTTT. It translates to CAWSTGVGNTIYF.

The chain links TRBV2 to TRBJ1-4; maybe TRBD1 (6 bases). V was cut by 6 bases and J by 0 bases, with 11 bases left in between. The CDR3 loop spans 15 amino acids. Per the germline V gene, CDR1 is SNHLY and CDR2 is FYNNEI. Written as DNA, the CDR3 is TGTGCCAGCAGCGGGACAATTGCAACTAATGAAAAACTGTTTTTT. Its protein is CASSGTIATNEKLFF.

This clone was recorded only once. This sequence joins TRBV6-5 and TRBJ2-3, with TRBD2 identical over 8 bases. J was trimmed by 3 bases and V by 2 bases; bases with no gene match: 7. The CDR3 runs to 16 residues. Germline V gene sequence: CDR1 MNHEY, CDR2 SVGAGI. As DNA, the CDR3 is TGTGCCAGCAGTTACGGGGTAGCGGGGTTTACAGATACGCAGTATTTT. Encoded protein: CASSYGVAGFTDTQYF.

DNA of the CDR3: TGTGCCAGCAGTCCGACCGCCGGAGGGAATGAGCAGTTCTTC. Its protein product is CASSPTAGGNEQFF. The genes are TRBV25-1 and TRBJ2-1; possibly TRBD2 for D (6 bases). Trimming removed 5 bases at V and 7 bases at J, with 15 bases between. This CDR3 region has 14 residues. Germline assignment: CDR1 MGHDK and CDR2 SYGVNS.

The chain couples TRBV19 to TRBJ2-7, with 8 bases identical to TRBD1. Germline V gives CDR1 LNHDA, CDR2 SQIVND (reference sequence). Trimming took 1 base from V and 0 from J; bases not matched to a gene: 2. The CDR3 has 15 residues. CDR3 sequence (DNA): TGTGCCAGTAGTATAGGAGGGACAGGCTCCTACGAGCAGTACTTC. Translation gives CASSIGGTGSYEQYF.

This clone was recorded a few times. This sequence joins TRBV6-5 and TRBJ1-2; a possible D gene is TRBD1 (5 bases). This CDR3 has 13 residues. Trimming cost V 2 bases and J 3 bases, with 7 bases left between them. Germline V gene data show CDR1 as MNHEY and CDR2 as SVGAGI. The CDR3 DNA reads TGTGCCAGCAGTTACGGGGGGGACTATGGCTACACCTTC. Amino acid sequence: CASSYGGDYGYTF.

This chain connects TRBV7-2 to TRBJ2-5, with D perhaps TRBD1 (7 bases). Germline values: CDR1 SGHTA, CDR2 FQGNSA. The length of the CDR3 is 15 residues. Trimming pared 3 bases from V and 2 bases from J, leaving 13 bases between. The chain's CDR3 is CASSFSTGRQETQYF. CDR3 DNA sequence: TGTGCCAGCAGCTTTTCGACAGGGAGGCAAGAGACCCAGTACTTC.

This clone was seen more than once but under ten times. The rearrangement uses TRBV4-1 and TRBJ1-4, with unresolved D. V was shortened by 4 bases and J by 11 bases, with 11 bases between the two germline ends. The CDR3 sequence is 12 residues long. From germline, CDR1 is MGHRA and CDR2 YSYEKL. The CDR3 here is CASSPPLGKLFF. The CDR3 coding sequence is TGCGCCAGCAGCCCACCCCTCGGGAAACTGTTTTTT.